This T cell receptor beta chain appears in the sequencing data of a study of technical replicates of blood from several donors. TCRdb's table, derived via immunoSEQ multiplex PCR, lists solely in-frame clones and lacks some. Among under 70,000 clones listed, roughly nine tenths were seen once. The germline V gene encodes CDR1 SGDLS and CDR2 YYNGEE. The CDR3 covers 15 residues. The junction had 6 bases not matched to a gene; V was cut back by 0 bases and J by 6 bases. V and J are TRBV9 and TRBJ1-5, with 7 bases matching TRBD1. The sequencing sample was made of PBMCs. This TCR was sampled from a human donor in good health. Some clones in this sample may be carry-over from other donors' samples. CDR3 in DNA: TGTGCCAGCAGCGTAGCTGACAGGGTTGGTCAGCCCCAGCATTTT. Its translation: CASSVADRVGQPQHF.